This T cell receptor beta chain was documented in a study of T cells expressing NK-cell markers. The wider study: The study drew TCR beta repertoires from sorted CD3+CD56+NKG2C+, CD3+CD56+NKG2C- and CD3+CD56-NKG2C+ T cells.

Overall study results and limits: Six donors had dominant NKG2C+ clonotypes that comprised about 1.0-7.5% of their CD8+ T cells.

For this clonotype: As yet, its antigen is unknown.

Germline CDR1 MNHNS, CDR2 SASEGT. There are 17 residues in the CDR3. For TCR beta, cDNA was produced by 5'RACE template switching with UMIs. TCRdb reprocessed the 5' RACE reads, keeping one entry per CDR3 protein, no DNA. This sample contains 300,000 to 500,000 distinct CDR3 sequences. The rearrangement links TRBV6-1 to TRBJ2-1; the D gene TCRdb calls, TRBD1, cannot be checked with no DNA. The sequence derives from a woman between 50 and 59 years old in good health. The sequenced sample was blood T cells: a sorted CD56 or NKG2C T cell subset, CD4+ or CD8+ T cells, or bulk PBMC T cells (not recorded which). CDR3 protein: CASSEAYRGRIGNEQFF.